These 5 T cell receptor beta chains came from one sample sequenced in a study of Graves' ophthalmopathy and Graves' hyperthyroidism. Beta-chain TCR CDR3 regions were amplified from RNA transcripts. Following a first-round RT-PCR that used HTBI primers, a second-round multiplex PCR was carried out. MiXCR, applied by TCRdb to the multiplex PCR reads, yields one record per CDR3 protein. The sample contains about 740,000 distinct CDR3 sequences, 35% to 50% of which appear only once. What was sequenced was peripheral blood. The receptors come from an adult man with Graves' ophthalmopathy.

Notes on this clonotype: A much larger clone lies one base from this, so it may be a read error. The chain combines TRBV4-2 with TRBJ2-7, with D perhaps TRBD2 (5 bases). Germline values: CDR1 LGHNA, CDR2 YNFKEQ. V gave up 3 bases and J gave up 5 bases, with 20 bases separating them. This CDR3 contains 16 residues. This chain's CDR3 is CASSQTGLTAEDEQYF. CDR3 nucleotides: TGTGCCAGCAGCCAGACGGGGTTAACCGCTGAAGACGAGCAGTACTTC.

This clonotype showed up just a few times. The rearrangement joins TRBV6-2 or TRBV6-3 to TRBJ2-7; D might be TRBD2 (6 bases). Germline V gene lookup returns CDR1 MNHEY and CDR2 SVGEGT. This CDR3 has 14 residues. The ends were cut back, 5 bases at V and 7 bases at J, with 18 bases in the middle. The CDR3 DNA is TGTGCCAGCAGTCCCCTCGGCGGGGTCTCGGAGCAGTACTTC. This codes for CASSPLGGVSEQYF.

This clonotype showed up many times. For the CDR3, the DNA is TGTGCCAGCAGCCCGCCGGACAGGTTTTATGAGACCCAGTACTTC. It is translated as CASSPPDRFYETQYF. V usage is TRBV25-1 and J usage is TRBJ2-5; 7 positions match TRBD1. Germline V gene sequence: CDR1 MGHDK, CDR2 SYGVNS. The CDR3 spans 15 residues. Germline trimming cut 6 bases from V and 5 bases from J; bases unmatched to any gene: 12.

The chain is built from TRBV12-3 or TRBV12-4 and TRBJ2-7; D gene uncertain. The CDR3 loop spans 13 amino acids. V was clipped by 5 bases and J by 1 base, with 9 bases between them. The DNA for the CDR3 is TGTGCCAGCAGTACTGTGGGGTCCTACGAGCAGTACTTC. It specifies CASSTVGSYEQYF.

The J gene is TRBJ1-2, the V gene TRBV10-2, with 8 bases aligning to TRBD1. Germline CDR1 and CDR2: WSHSY and SAAADI. CDR3 length equals 15 residues. V lost 5 bases and J lost 4; bases outside the gene matches: 9. The CDR3 is CASSPRTGRTYGYTF. DNA for the CDR3: TGCGCCAGCAGTCCCAGGACAGGGCGAACCTATGGCTACACCTTC.